This section outlines one TCR beta chain sequence together with its context. Antigen unknown. This sample is part of a study of cytomegalovirus exposure and HLA in healthy donors. On the study more broadly: A preliminary data release comprised tens of millions of unique TCRs obtained from HLA-typed donors.

A multiplex PCR was run with 60 Vbeta primers and 13 Jbeta primers. Method: immunoSEQ multiplex PCR; TCRdb's copy keeps in-frame clones and lacks some. The sample lists roughly 170,000 clones; more than 80% were seen once. CDR3 length equals 18 residues. V was shortened by 4 bases and J by 6 bases, with 25 bases between the two germline ends. CDR1 is MDHEN, CDR2 SYDVKM, per germline. Study-level results: Earlier findings revealed that most TCR beta V segments proved productive either about 90% or about 30% of the time. The study dropped some indistinguishable V segments, TRBV6-2 and TRBV6-3 among them. Several top significant clusters appeared, in a later analysis, to be linked to common viral pathogens.

V usage is TRBV28 and J usage is TRBJ1-3; no firm D call. The sample comprised PBMCs. This sequence was found in a young man in good health and CMV-seronegative. The CDR3, as DNA: TGTGCCAGCAGTTATACCCTTTATTCGGCGGCGGGAGTAAACACCATATATTTT. It is translated as CASSYTLYSAAGVNTIYF.